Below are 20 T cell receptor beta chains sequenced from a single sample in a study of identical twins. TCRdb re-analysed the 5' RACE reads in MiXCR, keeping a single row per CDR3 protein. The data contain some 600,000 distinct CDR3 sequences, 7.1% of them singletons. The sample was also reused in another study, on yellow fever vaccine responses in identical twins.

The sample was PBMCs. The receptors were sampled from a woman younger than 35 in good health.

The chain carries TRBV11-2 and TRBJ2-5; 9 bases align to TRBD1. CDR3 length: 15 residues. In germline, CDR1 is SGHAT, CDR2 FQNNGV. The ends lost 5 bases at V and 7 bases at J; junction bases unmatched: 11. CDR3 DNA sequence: TGTGCCAGCAGCCCCGGGACAGGGAGTGGTGGGACCCAGTACTTC. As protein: CASSPGTGSGGTQYF.

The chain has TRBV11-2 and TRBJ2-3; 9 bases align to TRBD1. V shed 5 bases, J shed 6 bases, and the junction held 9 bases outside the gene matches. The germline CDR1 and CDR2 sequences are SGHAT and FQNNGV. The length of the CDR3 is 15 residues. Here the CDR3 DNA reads TGTGCCAGCAGCCCGAGGGACAGGGTACTGGATACGCAGTATTTT. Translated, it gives CASSPRDRVLDTQYF.

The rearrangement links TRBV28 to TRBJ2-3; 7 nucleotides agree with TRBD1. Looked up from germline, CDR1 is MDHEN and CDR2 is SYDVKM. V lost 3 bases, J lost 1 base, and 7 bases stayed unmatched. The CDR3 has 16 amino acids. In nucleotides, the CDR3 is TGTGCCAGCAGTTTGGAGACAGGGATCGGCACAGATACGCAGTATTTT. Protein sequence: CASSLETGIGTDTQYF.

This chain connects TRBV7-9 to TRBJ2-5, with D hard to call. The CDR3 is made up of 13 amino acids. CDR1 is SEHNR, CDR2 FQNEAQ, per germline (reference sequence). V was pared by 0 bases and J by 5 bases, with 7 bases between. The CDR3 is CASSLAAAETQYF. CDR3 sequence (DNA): TGTGCCAGCAGCTTAGCCGCTGCGGAGACCCAGTACTTC.

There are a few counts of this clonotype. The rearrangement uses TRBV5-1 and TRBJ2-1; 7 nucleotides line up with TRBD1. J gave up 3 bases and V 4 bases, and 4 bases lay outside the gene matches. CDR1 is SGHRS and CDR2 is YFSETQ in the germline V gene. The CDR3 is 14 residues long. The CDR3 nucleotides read TGCGCCAGCAGCCAGGGACAGAACTACAATGAGCAGTTCTTC. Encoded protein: CASSQGQNYNEQFF.

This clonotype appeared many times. CDR3 region: CAISKDRGGRNIQYF. CDR3 nucleotide sequence: TGTGCCATCAGTAAGGACAGGGGAGGCAGGAACATTCAGTACTTC. The chain links TRBV10-3 to TRBJ2-4; 9 positions match TRBD1. CDR3 length: 15 amino acids. Germline V gene sequence: CDR1 ENHRY, CDR2 SYGVKD. V lost 5 bases to trimming and J lost 7 bases; unmatched junction nucleotides: 9.

In DNA form, the CDR3 reads TGTGCCACCAGCCGGACGGGGGGCTTCCACGAGCAGTACTTC. It codes for CATSRTGGFHEQYF. The chain has TRBV15 and TRBJ2-7; possible D gene TRBD2, 7 bases. The CDR3 length is 14 residues. CDR1 is LNHNV, CDR2 YYDKDF, per germline (reference sequence). The V gene lost 5 bases and the J gene lost 5 bases, with 16 bases spanning the gap.

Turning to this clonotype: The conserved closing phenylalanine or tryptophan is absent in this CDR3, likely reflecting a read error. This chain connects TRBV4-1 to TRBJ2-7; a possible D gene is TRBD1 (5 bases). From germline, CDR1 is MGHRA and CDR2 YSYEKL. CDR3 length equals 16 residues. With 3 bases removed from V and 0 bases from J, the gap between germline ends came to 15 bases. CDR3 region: CASSQTPTGNSYEQYL. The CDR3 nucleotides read TGCGCCAGCAGCCAGACGCCAACAGGCAACTCCTACGAGCAGTACTTG.

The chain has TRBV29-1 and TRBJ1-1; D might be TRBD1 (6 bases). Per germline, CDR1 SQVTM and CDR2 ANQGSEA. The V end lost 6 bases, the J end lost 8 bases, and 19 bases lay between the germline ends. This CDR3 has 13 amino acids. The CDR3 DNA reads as TGCAGCGTAGTGACAGGTTTGTTCCACGAAGCTTTCTTT. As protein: CSVVTGLFHEAFF.

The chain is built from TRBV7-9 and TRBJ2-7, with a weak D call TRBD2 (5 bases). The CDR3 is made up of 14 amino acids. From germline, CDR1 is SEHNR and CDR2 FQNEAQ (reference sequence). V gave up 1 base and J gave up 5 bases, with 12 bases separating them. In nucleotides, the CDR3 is TGTGCCAGCAGCTTAGGTAGCGTCTCGAACGAGCAGTACTTC. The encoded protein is CASSLGSVSNEQYF. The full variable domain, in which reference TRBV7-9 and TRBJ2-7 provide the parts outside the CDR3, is DTGVSQNPRHKITKRGQNVTFRCDPISEHNRLYWYRQTLGQGPEFLTYFQNEAQLEKSRLLSDRFSAERPKGSFSTLEIQRTEQGDSAMYLCASSLGSVSNEQYFGPGTRLTVT.

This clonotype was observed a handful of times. In nucleotides, the CDR3 is TGTGCCAGCAGACGCCGCTCCGGGACAGGGTTCACCGGGGAGCTGTTTTTT. This translates into CASRRRSGTGFTGELFF. This chain connects TRBV7-8 to TRBJ2-2; 9 bases agree with TRBD1. This CDR3 contains 17 residues. V shed 6 bases and J 4 bases; nucleotides not matched to a gene: 12. Germline V gene data show CDR1 as SGHVS and CDR2 as FQNEAQ.

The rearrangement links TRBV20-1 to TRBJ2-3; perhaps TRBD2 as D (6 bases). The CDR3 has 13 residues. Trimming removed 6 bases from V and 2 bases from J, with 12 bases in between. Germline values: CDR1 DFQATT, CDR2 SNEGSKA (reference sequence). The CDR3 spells CSAGGDPTDTQYF. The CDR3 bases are TGCAGTGCAGGAGGGGACCCCACAGATACGCAGTATTTT.

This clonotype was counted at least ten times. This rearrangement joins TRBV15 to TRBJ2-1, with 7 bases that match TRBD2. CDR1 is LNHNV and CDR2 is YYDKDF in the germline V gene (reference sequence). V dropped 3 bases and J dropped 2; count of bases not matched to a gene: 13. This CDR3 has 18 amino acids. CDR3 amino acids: CATSSTIVASGPYNEQFF. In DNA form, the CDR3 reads TGTGCCACCAGCAGTACTATTGTCGCTAGCGGTCCCTACAATGAGCAGTTCTTC.

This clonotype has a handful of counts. CDR3 in amino acids: CSAKLPGADNEQFF. CDR3 bases: TGCAGTGCTAAACTCCCCGGGGCCGACAATGAGCAGTTCTTC. The rearrangement joins TRBV20-1 to TRBJ2-1; D assignment may be TRBD1 or TRBD2 (5 bases each). V was trimmed by 4 bases and J by 5 bases, leaving 15 bases between them. This CDR3 has 14 amino acids. Germline CDR1 reads DFQATT; CDR2 reads SNEGSKA (reference sequence).

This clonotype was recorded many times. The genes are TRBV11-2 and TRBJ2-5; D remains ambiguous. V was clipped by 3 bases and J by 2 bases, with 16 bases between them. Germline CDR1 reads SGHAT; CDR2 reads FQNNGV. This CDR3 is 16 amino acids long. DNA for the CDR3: TGTGCCAGCAGCTTCAAGAACCGACCTGAACAAGAGACCCAGTACTTC. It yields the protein CASSFKNRPEQETQYF.

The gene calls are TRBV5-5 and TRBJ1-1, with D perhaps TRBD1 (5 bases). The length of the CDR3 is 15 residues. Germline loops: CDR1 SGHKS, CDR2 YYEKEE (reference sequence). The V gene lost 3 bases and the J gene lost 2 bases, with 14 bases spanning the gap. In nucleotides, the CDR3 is TGTGCCAGCAGCTGGACCGGGACGGATAACACTGAAGCTTTCTTT. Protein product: CASSWTGTDNTEAFF.

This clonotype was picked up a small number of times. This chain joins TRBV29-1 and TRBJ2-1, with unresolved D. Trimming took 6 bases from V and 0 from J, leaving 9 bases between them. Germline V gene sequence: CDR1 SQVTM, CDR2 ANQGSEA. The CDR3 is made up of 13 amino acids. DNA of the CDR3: TGCAGCGTCGGCGAGAGCTCCTACAATGAGCAGTTCTTC. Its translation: CSVGESSYNEQFF.

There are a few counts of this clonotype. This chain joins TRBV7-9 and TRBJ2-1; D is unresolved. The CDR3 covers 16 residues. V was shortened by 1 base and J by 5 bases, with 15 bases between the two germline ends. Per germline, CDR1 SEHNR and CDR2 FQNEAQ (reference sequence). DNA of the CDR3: TGTGCCAGCAGCTTAGACATGGGTTTTTGGAACAATGAGCAGTTCTTC. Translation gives CASSLDMGFWNNEQFF.

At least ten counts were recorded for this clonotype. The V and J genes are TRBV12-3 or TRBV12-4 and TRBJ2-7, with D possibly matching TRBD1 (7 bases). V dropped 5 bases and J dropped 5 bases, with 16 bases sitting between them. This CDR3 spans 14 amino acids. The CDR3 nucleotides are TGTGCCAGCAGTGCCTCTTCAGGGGGGAACGAGCAGTACGTC. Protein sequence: CASSASSGGNEQYV.

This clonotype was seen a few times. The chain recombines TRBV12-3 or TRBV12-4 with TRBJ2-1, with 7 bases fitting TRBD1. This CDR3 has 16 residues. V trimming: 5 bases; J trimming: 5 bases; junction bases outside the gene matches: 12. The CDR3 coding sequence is TGTGCCAGCAGTCTTAGTGGGCAGGGGGAGAACAATGAGCAGTTCTTC. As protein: CASSLSGQGENNEQFF.